Ten or more counts support the clone carrying this T cell receptor beta chain. Its antigen is undetermined. Germline V lookup: CDR1 SGHVS, CDR2 FNYEAQ. CDR3 length: 16 amino acids. Trimming took 2 bases from V and 8 from J, leaving 19 bases between them. This entry belongs to a study of T cell repertoires in cytomegalovirus infection. About the study: Indicated by public TCR beta signatures were CMV infection and matching HLA type.

General observations from the study: Cumulative frequency of public TCR beta families picked out carriers of CMV plus the relevant HLA. Clonotype analysis showed dominance of the ex vivo response by HLA-C-restricted CMV-specific TCR beta clonotypes.

TCRdb processed the reads anew with MiXCR; each CDR3 protein has one entry. The profile shows about 80,000 distinct CDR3 sequences, around 3.4% of them singletons. The clonotype originates from a human donor in good health (CMV status not recorded). Some clones in this sample may be carry-over from other donors' samples. This chain uses TRBV7-6 with TRBJ2-1; the D gene could be TRBD1 or TRBD2 (5 bases each). Sequenced material: PBMCs. CDR3 protein: CASSLLLRGAADEQFF. The CDR3 DNA follows: TGTGCCAGCAGCTTACTTCTTCGGGGCGCGGCCGATGAGCAGTTCTTC.